This T cell receptor beta chain was found in a study of cytomegalovirus exposure and HLA in healthy donors. Points on this clone: The target antigen is unknown.

Germline CDR1 reads KGHSH; CDR2 reads LQKENI. The CDR3 has 14 amino acids. The ends lost 4 bases at V and 2 bases at J; junction bases unmatched: 2. Study outcomes and limitations: It is likely that the observed cluster of highly shared sequence variants was a sequencing artifact.

13 Jbeta primers and 60 Vbeta primers were used for the PCR. Produced via immunoSEQ multiplex PCR; TCRdb's table is partial and in-frame only. The sample table sets out 75,000 to 85,000 clones. V and J are TRBV18 and TRBJ1-1, with 9 bases that match TRBD1. Sequenced material: PBMCs. This TCR came from a man aged 50 to 59 in good health and CMV-seronegative. CDR3 sequence (DNA): TGTGCCAGCTCACGGGACAGGGATAACACTGAAGCTTTCTTT. This sequence encodes CASSRDRDNTEAFF.